This T cell receptor beta chain is drawn from a study of shared clonotypes between healthy human individuals. Points from the study as a whole: Shared clonotypes across all four donors exceeded non-shared ones in generation probability.

Regarding this clone: Its antigen is undetermined.

Method: immunoSEQ multiplex PCR; TCRdb's copy keeps in-frame clones and lacks some. The sample yields about 380,000 clones, 96% seen once. The CDR3 spans 15 residues. Trimming took 5 bases from V and 6 from J; bases not matched to a gene: 11. Per germline, CDR1 SGDLS and CDR2 YYNGEE. This TCR derives from a man aged 30 to 45 in good health. This chain links TRBV9 with TRBJ2-1; 7 nucleotides agree with TRBD2. Sequencing was performed on memory CD8+ T cells sorted from blood. Subset defined: CD45RO+ cells pooled with CCR7-negative TemRA cells. CDR3: CASRGTPGRRNEQFF. The DNA of the CDR3 is TGTGCCAGCAGGGGGACTCCCGGGAGGCGCAATGAGCAGTTCTTC.